The present T cell receptor (beta chain) was sequenced within a study of T cell changes during pregnancy in multiple sclerosis. Per the germline V gene, CDR1 is LGHNA and CDR2 is YNFKEQ. The CDR3 length is 15 residues. Sequencing used immunoSEQ multiplex PCR; TCRdb keeps in-frame clones, though not all of them. This sample has around 70,000 clones, with about 90% found just once. Worth noting for this clone: The junction departs from germline at one end; a sequencing error may be responsible.

This chain uses TRBV4-2 with TRBJ2-5, with 11 bases lining up with TRBD2. This receptor was obtained from a female donor with multiple sclerosis, enrolled in a pregnancy study. Here the sequenced sample was peripheral blood, taken in the second trimester of pregnancy. The CDR3 sequence is CASGQLAGEVETQYF. CDR3 in DNA: TGTGCCAGCGGCCAACTAGCGGGGGAGGTAGAGACCCAGTACTTC.